Below, 19 T cell receptor beta chains from the same sample are listed, as sequenced in a study of cytomegalovirus exposure and HLA in healthy donors. The PCR employed 60 Vbeta primers together with 13 Jbeta primers. TCRdb keeps only in-frame clones here, not all; method: immunoSEQ multiplex PCR. The repertoire consists of about 170,000 clones, with approximately 81% occurring once and the leading ten covering 2.5%. The sample taken for sequencing was PBMCs. The origin of the receptors is a man aged 30 to 39 in good health and CMV-seropositive.

The chain carries TRBV5-1 and TRBJ2-5; 8 bases are shared with TRBD1. V shed 1 base, J shed 4 bases, and the junction held 6 bases outside the gene matches. This CDR3 has 15 amino acids. The germline CDR1 and CDR2 sequences are SGHRS and YFSETQ. This chain's CDR3 is CASSLLAGGTETQYF. The CDR3 nucleotides are TGCGCCAGCAGCTTGTTGGCAGGGGGCACAGAGACCCAGTACTTC.

The CDR3 region has the DNA TGTGCCAGCTCTTTGGGGGGGACTGAGCAGTTCTTC. It codes for CASSLGGTEQFF. The chain is built from TRBV11-3 and TRBJ2-1; 7 bases map to TRBD2. V shed 8 bases and J 9 bases; nucleotides not matched to a gene: 7. The CDR3 sequence is 12 residues long. Germline CDR1 reads SGHNT; CDR2 reads YENEEA.

The rearrangement joins TRBV27 to TRBJ1-5; 8 positions agree with TRBD1. The CDR3 is 15 residues long. The germline V gene has CDR1 MNHEY and CDR2 SMNVEV (reference sequence). The junction had 5 bases not matched to a gene; V was cut back by 5 bases and J by 2 bases. The CDR3 spells CASSLQGAGNQPQHF. Here the CDR3 DNA reads TGTGCCAGCAGTCTCCAGGGGGCTGGCAATCAGCCCCAGCATTTT.

The chain combines TRBV5-1 with TRBJ1-3; 7 positions agree with TRBD1. CDR3 length equals 16 residues. V lost 3 bases and J lost 4; bases outside the gene matches: 10. Germline V gene lookup returns CDR1 SGHRS and CDR2 YFSETQ. The CDR3 sequence: CASSSEIQGRGNTIYF. The CDR3 DNA follows: TGCGCCAGCAGCTCAGAAATACAGGGGAGAGGAAACACCATATATTTT.

The rearrangement joins TRBV18 to TRBJ1-1, with TRBD1 identical over 8 bases. The CDR3 contains 12 residues. Germline-derived CDR1 and CDR2 are KGHSH and LQKENI. The V gene end was trimmed by 5 bases and the J gene end by 7 bases; junction bases not matched to a gene: 3. In DNA form, the CDR3 reads TGTGCCAGCTCAGACAGGGGAATTGAAGCTTTCTTT. As protein: CASSDRGIEAFF.

The CDR3 region is CASSVGDSGNGTDTQYF. The CDR3 coding sequence is TGTGCCAGCAGCGTAGGGGATAGCGGGAATGGCACAGATACGCAGTATTTT. This chain connects TRBV9 to TRBJ2-3; 8 bases are shared with TRBD2. The CDR3 is 17 amino acids. The J segment lost 1 base and the V segment lost 0 bases, leaving 7 bases of the junction unmatched. Looked up from germline, CDR1 is SGDLS and CDR2 is YYNGEE.

The genes are TRBV7-2 and TRBJ2-7; D is possibly TRBD1 (5 bases). The germline V gene encodes CDR1 SGHTA and CDR2 FQGNSA. CDR3 length equals 13 residues. The V end was cut by 0 bases, the J end by 3 bases, with 6 bases between. The CDR3 region has the DNA TGTGCCAGCAGCTTAGCGCAGGGCTACGAGCAGTACTTC. Encoded protein: CASSLAQGYEQYF. The full variable domain, completed using reference TRBV7-2 and TRBJ2-7, is GAGVSQSPSNKVTEKGKDVELRCDPISGHTALYWYRQSLGQGLEFLIYFQGNSAPDKSGLPSDRFSAERTGGSVSTLTIQRTQQEDSAVYLCASSLAQGYEQYFGPGTRLTVT.

J is TRBJ2-1 and V is TRBV18, with 9 bases identical to TRBD1. V shed 3 bases, J shed 3 bases, and the junction held 9 bases outside the gene matches. Germline V gene sequence: CDR1 KGHSH, CDR2 LQKENI. CDR3 size: 17 residues. CDR3 in DNA: TGTGCCAGCTCACCGGGGGCCGGGACAGGGAACTACAATGAGCAGTTCTTC. Translation gives CASSPGAGTGNYNEQFF.

The genes are TRBV19 and TRBJ1-1; D is undetermined. V was clipped by 6 bases and J by 5 bases, with 16 bases between them. The CDR3 loop spans 14 amino acids. Germline lookup yields CDR1 LNHDA and CDR2 SQIVND (reference sequence). In DNA, the CDR3 is TGTGCCAGTAGAGACACTCCGGGAAAAACTGAAGCTTTCTTT. Residues: CASRDTPGKTEAFF.

The chain joins TRBV19 to TRBJ2-6; D may be TRBD1 (6 bases). Deletions cut 7 bases from V and 2 bases from J, with 12 bases between. Looked up from germline, CDR1 is LNHDA and CDR2 is SQIVND (reference sequence). The CDR3 is made up of 15 amino acids. This chain's CDR3 is CASNRASTGANVLTF. CDR3 nucleotide sequence: TGTGCCAGTAACAGGGCCAGCACTGGGGCCAACGTCCTGACTTTC. The variable domain in full, with the rest retrieved from reference TRBV19 and TRBJ2-6, is DGGITQSPKYLFRKEGQNVTLSCEQNLNHDAMYWYRQDPGQGLRLIYYSQIVNDFQKGDIAEGYSVSREKKESFPLTVTSAQKNPTAFYLCASNRASTGANVLTFGAGSRLTVL.

This sequence joins TRBV16 and TRBJ1-2, with unresolved D. The V gene lost 1 base and the J gene lost 6 bases, with 12 bases spanning the gap. From germline, CDR1 is KGHSY and CDR2 FQNENV. This CDR3 is built from 14 residues. CDR3 sequence: CASSQLSWQDGYTF. CDR3 bases: TGTGCCAGCAGCCAATTATCGTGGCAGGATGGCTACACCTTC.

This chain uses TRBV9 with TRBJ2-1; D is undetermined. V gave up 0 bases and J gave up 4 bases, with 17 bases separating them. Per germline, CDR1 SGDLS and CDR2 YYNGEE. The CDR3 totals 17 residues. Here the CDR3 DNA reads TGTGCCAGCAGCGTAGAATCCCGAGGAGTACCGTACAATGAGCAGTTCTTC. This codes for CASSVESRGVPYNEQFF. Variable domain in full (rest from reference TRBV9 and TRBJ2-1): DSGVTQTPKHLITATGQRVTLRCSPRSGDLSVYWYQQSLDQGLQFLIQYYNGEERAKGNILERFSAQQFPDLHSELNLSSLELGDSALYFCASSVESRGVPYNEQFFGPGTRLTVL.

The chain links TRBV7-3 to TRBJ2-1, with a tentative D call TRBD2 (5 bases). V lost 4 bases to trimming and J lost 6 bases, with 16 bases between them. Germline assignment: CDR1 SGHTA and CDR2 FQGTGA. The CDR3 extends over 15 amino acids. The CDR3 DNA sequence: TGTGCCAGCAGCTCGTCACCCAGCGGTCTCAATGAGCAGTTCTTC. This encodes CASSSSPSGLNEQFF.

This clone has only one observation. This chain connects TRBV6-1 to TRBJ2-1; the match to TRBD2 covers 11 bases. The CDR3 has 16 residues. V lost 1 base and J lost 3; bases outside the gene matches: 2. The germline CDR1 and CDR2 sequences are MNHNS and SASEGT. The CDR3: CASSEEGLAVYNEQFF. CDR3 in DNA: TGTGCCAGCAGTGAAGAGGGACTAGCGGTCTACAATGAGCAGTTCTTC.

This chain connects TRBV7-6 to TRBJ2-1; D is unclear. CDR1 is SGHVS and CDR2 is FNYEAQ in the germline V gene. Trimming took off 8 bases at V and 4 bases at J, with 12 bases between the two ends. The CDR3 sequence is 13 residues long. As DNA, the CDR3 is TGTGCCAGCGGCTATCCGGAGTACAATGAGCAGTTCTTC. Translation gives CASGYPEYNEQFF.

There are a few counts of this clone. DNA for the CDR3: TGTGCCAGCAGTGAGATTCAAACCAAGCCCCAGCATTTT. This gives the protein CASSEIQTKPQHF. The chain is built from TRBV6-5 and TRBJ1-5; the D is unclear. The V end was cut by 5 bases, the J end by 8 bases, with 13 bases between. Germline V gene data show CDR1 as MNHEY and CDR2 as SVGAGI. This CDR3 is built from 13 residues.

The chain has TRBV5-1 and TRBJ1-5; 7 positions match TRBD1. CDR1 and CDR2 (germline): SGHRS, YFSETQ. This CDR3 is built from 15 residues. V shed 3 bases, J shed 0 bases, and the junction held 3 bases outside the gene matches. The CDR3 nucleotides read TGCGCCAGCAGCTCGACAGGGAATAGCAATCAGCCCCAGCATTTT. Its translation: CASSSTGNSNQPQHF. The full variable domain, with the rest looked up from reference TRBV5-1 and TRBJ1-5, is KAGVTQTPRYLIKTRGQQVTLSCSPISGHRSVSWYQQTPGQGLQFLFEYFSETQRNKGNFPGRFSGRQFSNSRSEMNVSTLELGDSALYLCASSSTGNSNQPQHFGDGTRLSIL.

CDR3 in amino acids: CASSQDLASGDTDTQYF. Written as DNA, the CDR3 is TGTGCCAGCAGCCAAGACCTCGCCTCAGGGGACACAGATACGCAGTATTTT. This rearrangement joins TRBV14 to TRBJ2-3; possible D gene TRBD1, 6 bases. The V gene lost 0 bases and the J gene lost 2 bases, with 15 bases spanning the gap. The length of the CDR3 is 17 residues. Germline V gene data show CDR1 as SGHDN and CDR2 as FVKESK.

This clone came up once. The chain is built from TRBV6-5 and TRBJ2-5; 7 bases line up with TRBD1. Per the germline V gene, CDR1 is MNHEY and CDR2 is SVGAGI. The CDR3 consists of 14 residues. The junction had 9 bases not matched to a gene; V was cut back by 7 bases and J by 4 bases. The chain's CDR3 is CASNLPGQRETQYF. The CDR3 DNA sequence: TGTGCCAGCAACCTACCGGGACAGCGAGAGACCCAGTACTTC.